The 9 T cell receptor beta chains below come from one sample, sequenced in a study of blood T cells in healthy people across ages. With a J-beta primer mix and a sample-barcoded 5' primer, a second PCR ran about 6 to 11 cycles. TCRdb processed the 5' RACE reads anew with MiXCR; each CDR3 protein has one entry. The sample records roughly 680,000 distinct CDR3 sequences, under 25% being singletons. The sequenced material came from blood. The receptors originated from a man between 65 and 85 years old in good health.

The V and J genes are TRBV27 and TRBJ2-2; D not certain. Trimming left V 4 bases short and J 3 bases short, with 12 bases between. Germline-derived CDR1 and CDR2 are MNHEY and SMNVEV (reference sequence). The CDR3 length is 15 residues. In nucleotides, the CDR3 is TGTGCCAGCAGTTCCCGACGGATGGACACCGGGGAGCTGTTTTTT. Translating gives CASSSRRMDTGELFF.

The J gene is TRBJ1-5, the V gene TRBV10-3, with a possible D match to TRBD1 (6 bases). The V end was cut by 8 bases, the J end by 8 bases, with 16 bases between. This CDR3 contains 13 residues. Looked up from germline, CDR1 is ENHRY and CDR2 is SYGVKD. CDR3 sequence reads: CAIQKGVGEPQHF. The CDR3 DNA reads TGTGCCATCCAGAAGGGGGTAGGAGAGCCCCAGCATTTT.

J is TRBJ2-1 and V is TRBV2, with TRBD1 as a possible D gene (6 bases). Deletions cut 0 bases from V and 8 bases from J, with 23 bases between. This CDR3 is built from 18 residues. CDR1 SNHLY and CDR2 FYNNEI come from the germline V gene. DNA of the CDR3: TGTGCCAGCAGTGAAGCGCTGGCAGGGGCAACGATTAATGATGAGCAGTTCTTC. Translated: CASSEALAGATINDEQFF.

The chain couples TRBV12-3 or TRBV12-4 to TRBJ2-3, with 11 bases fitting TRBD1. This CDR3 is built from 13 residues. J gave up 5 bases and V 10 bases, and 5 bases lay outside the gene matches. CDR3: CAIRDRGGDTQYF. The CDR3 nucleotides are TGTGCCATCCGGGACAGGGGGGGAGATACGCAGTATTTT.

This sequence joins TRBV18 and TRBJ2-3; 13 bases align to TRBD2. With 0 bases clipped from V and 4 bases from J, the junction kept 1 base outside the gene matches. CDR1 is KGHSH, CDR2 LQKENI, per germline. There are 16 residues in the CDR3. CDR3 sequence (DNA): TGTGCCAGCTCACCACCGGGACTAGCGGGACCAGATACGCAGTATTTT. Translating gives CASSPPGLAGPDTQYF.

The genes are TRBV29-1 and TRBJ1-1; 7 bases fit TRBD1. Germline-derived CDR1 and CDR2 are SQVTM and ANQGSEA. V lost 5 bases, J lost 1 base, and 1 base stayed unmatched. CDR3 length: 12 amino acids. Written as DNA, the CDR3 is TGCAGCGTTCGGGACAGGAACACTGAAGCTTTCTTT. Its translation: CSVRDRNTEAFF.

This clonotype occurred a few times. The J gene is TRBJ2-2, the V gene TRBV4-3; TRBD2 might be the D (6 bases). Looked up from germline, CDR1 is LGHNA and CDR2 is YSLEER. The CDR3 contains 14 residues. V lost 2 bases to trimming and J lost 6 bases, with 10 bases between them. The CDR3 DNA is TGCGCCAGCAGCCAATTGGCGGGGTCCGGGGAGCTGTTTTTT. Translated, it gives CASSQLAGSGELFF.

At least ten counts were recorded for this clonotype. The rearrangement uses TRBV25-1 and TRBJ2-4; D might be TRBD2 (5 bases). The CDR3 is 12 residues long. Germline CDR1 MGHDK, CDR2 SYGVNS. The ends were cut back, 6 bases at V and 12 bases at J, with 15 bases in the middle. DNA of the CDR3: TGTGCCAGCAGCCCCGGACTCGGAAGTCAGTACTTC. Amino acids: CASSPGLGSQYF.

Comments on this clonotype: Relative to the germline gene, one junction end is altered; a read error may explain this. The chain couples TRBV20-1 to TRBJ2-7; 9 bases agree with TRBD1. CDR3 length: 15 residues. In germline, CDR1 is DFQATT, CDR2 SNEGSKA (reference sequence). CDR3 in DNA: TGCAGTACTAGACAACTCCGGGACAGGGCGGAGGAGCAGTACTTC. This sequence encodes CSTRQLRDRAEEQYF.